This entry lists 9 T cell receptor beta chains sequenced from one sample in a study of blood T cell repertoires in COVID-19. TCRdb's table, derived via immunoSEQ multiplex PCR, lists solely in-frame clones and lacks some. The data contain about 55,000 clones, roughly 90% of them singletons. The sample consisted of peripheral blood. The receptors here all came from a human donor with active COVID-19. The donor label of this sample is uncertain.

The chain uses TRBV18 and TRBJ2-5; 7 nucleotides line up with TRBD1. The length of the CDR3 is 15 residues. Germline loops: CDR1 KGHSH, CDR2 LQKENI. The V segment lost 6 bases and the J segment 2 bases; nucleotides outside the gene matches: 9. The CDR3 here is CASSPRQGLQETQYF. The CDR3 bases are TGTGCCAGCTCCCCGCGACAGGGTCTACAAGAGACCCAGTACTTC.

The chain combines TRBV19 with TRBJ2-7; D may be TRBD2 (5 bases). Germline CDR1 and CDR2: LNHDA and SQIVND (reference sequence). V was clipped by 7 bases and J by 1 base, with 8 bases between them. This CDR3 region has 12 residues. The CDR3 is CASKGLSYEQYF. The CDR3, as DNA: TGTGCCAGTAAAGGACTGTCCTACGAGCAGTACTTC.

The gene calls are TRBV5-4 and TRBJ2-3; 8 bases match TRBD2. The length of the CDR3 is 19 residues. CDR1 SGHNT and CDR2 YYREEE come from the germline V gene (reference sequence). Trimming took 4 bases from V and 0 from J; bases not matched to a gene: 16. The CDR3 nucleotides read TGTGCCAGCAGCGCGAGCGGGGGCGCCCCCGGCGCTAGCACAGATACGCAGTATTTT. Translation: CASSASGGAPGASTDTQYF.

V gene TRBV6-5 combines with J gene TRBJ2-7; weak D call: TRBD1 (5 bases). Trimming shortened V by 0 bases and J by 3 bases, and 15 bases separated the two germline ends. Germline assignment: CDR1 MNHEY and CDR2 SVGAGI. This CDR3 comprises 16 residues. CDR3 nucleotide sequence: TGTGCCAGCAGTTACTCGATCGTCCCCCAGGGCTACGAGCAGTACTTC. Encoded protein: CASSYSIVPQGYEQYF.

V is TRBV5-1 and J is TRBJ2-1; D is perhaps TRBD2 (5 bases). Germline V gene lookup returns CDR1 SGHRS and CDR2 YFSETQ. This CDR3 contains 15 residues. V was clipped by 2 bases and J by 0 bases, with 9 bases between them. The CDR3 region has the DNA TGCGCCAGCAGCTTAACGGGAAGCTCCTACAATGAGCAGTTCTTC. Amino acid sequence: CASSLTGSSYNEQFF.

The gene calls are TRBV9 and TRBJ2-4, with D possibly TRBD2 on 6 matching bases. Per germline, CDR1 SGDLS and CDR2 YYNGEE. Trimming shortened V by 1 base and J by 0 bases, and 11 bases separated the two germline ends. There are 16 residues in the CDR3. CDR3: CASSVSGVLAKNIQYF. In DNA form, the CDR3 reads TGTGCCAGCAGCGTATCGGGGGTCCTAGCCAAAAACATTCAGTACTTC.

The chain combines TRBV10-3 with TRBJ2-3; TRBD2 might be the D (5 bases). CDR1 is ENHRY and CDR2 is SYGVKD in the germline V gene. This CDR3 spans 16 amino acids. V was pared by 2 bases and J by 0 bases, with 12 bases between. The CDR3, as DNA: TGTGCCATCAGTGAGGGTCCGCGGGTTAGCACAGATACGCAGTATTTT. Its protein product is CAISEGPRVSTDTQYF.

This rearrangement joins TRBV7-2 to TRBJ2-7; possible D gene TRBD1, 6 bases. The CDR3 sequence is 16 residues long. Per germline, CDR1 SGHTA and CDR2 FQGNSA. Trimming stripped 5 bases from V and 2 bases from J, with 19 bases between. The CDR3 sequence is CASSPGRDTGPYEQYF. The CDR3 bases are TGTGCCAGCAGCCCAGGTAGGGACACGGGCCCCTACGAGCAGTACTTC.

This chain joins TRBV27 and TRBJ2-2; 9 bases fit TRBD2. Germline trimming cut 4 bases from V and 4 bases from J; bases unmatched to any gene: 4. CDR1 and CDR2 (germline): MNHEY, SMNVEV (reference sequence). The CDR3 is 15 residues long. CDR3 sequence: CASSYGTSSTGELFF. The CDR3, as DNA: TGTGCCAGCAGTTACGGGACTAGCAGCACCGGGGAGCTGTTTTTT.